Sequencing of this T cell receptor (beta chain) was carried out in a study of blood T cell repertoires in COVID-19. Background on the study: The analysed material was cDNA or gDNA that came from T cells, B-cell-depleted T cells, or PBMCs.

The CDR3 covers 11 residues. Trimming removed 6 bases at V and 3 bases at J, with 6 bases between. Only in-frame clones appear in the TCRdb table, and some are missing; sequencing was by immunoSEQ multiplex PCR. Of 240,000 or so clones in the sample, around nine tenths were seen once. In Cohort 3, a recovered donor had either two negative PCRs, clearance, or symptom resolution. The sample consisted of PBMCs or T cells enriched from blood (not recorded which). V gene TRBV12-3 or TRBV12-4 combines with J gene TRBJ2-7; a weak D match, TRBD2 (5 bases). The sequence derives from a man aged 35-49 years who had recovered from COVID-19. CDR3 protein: CASSRDYEQYF. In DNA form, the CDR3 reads TGTGCCAGCAGCCGGGACTACGAGCAGTACTTC.